This record looks at one TCR beta chain sequence and its context. Its antigen is undetermined. The V and J ends lost 0 bases and 8 bases respectively, with 5 bases between them. The CDR3 covers 11 residues. Germline V gene sequence: CDR1 GTSNPN, CDR2 SVGIG (reference sequence). The data are from a study of shared clonotypes between healthy human individuals. Study-wide results and limits: In several donors, around 5.5% of naive CD4 clonotypes appeared in common.

Several immunoSEQ 96-well plates shared each subset's DNA, each plate a replicate. The method was immunoSEQ multiplex PCR; TCRdb's version includes in-frame clones alone and lacks a portion of them. The repertoire holds about 2.3 million clones, with approximately 93% as singletons. The rearrangement uses TRBV30 and TRBJ2-1; the D is unclear. The sequence derives from a man aged 18 to 29 in good health. Some clones in this sample may be carry-over from other donors' samples. Material: naive CD4+ T cells from PBMCs. Subset: CD45RA+ positively selected. The CDR3 protein is CAWSVLDEQFF. CDR3 bases: TGTGCCTGGAGTGTACTGGATGAGCAGTTCTTC. Full variable domain (remainder filled in from reference TRBV30 and TRBJ2-1): SQTIHQWPATLVQPVGSPLSLECTVEGTSNPNLYWYRQAAGRGLQLLFYSVGIGQISSEVPQNLSASRPQDRQFILSSKKLLLSDSGFYLCAWSVLDEQFFGPGTRLTVL.